The 21 T cell receptor beta chains given below trace back to one sample, sequenced in a study of blood T cells in healthy people across ages. Combining a sample-barcoded 5' primer with a J-beta primer mix, a second PCR ran for roughly 7 to 12 cycles. TCRdb fed the 5' RACE reads into MiXCR, producing one record per CDR3 protein. The sample has around 990,000 distinct CDR3 sequences; around 25% are singletons. A further study also used this sample, focusing on T cells of mothers and their children.

Sample: blood. The receptors originated from a girl aged 2 to 10 in good health.

The chain links TRBV20-1 to TRBJ1-1, with TRBD1 matching over 7 bases. Germline assignment: CDR1 DFQATT and CDR2 SNEGSKA (reference sequence). The CDR3 is made up of 15 amino acids. Trimming removed 5 bases from V and 2 bases from J; junction bases left unmatched: 11. CDR3: CSAGNRGGVNTEAFF. DNA for the CDR3: TGCAGTGCTGGGAACAGGGGAGGGGTAAACACTGAAGCTTTCTTT.

A few counts support this clonotype. This chain links TRBV24-1 with TRBJ2-1; 9 positions agree with TRBD2. The germline gives CDR1 KGHDR, CDR2 SFDVKD. The V gene end was trimmed by 0 bases and the J gene end by 8 bases; junction bases not matched to a gene: 7. This CDR3 contains 16 residues. The CDR3 spells CATSDLAGGPGDEQFF. CDR3 nucleotide sequence: TGTGCCACCAGTGATTTGGCGGGAGGGCCGGGGGATGAGCAGTTCTTC.

This clonotype appeared many times. The chain carries TRBV7-2 and TRBJ1-5; TRBD1 agrees at 8 bases. Germline V gives CDR1 SGHTA, CDR2 FQGNSA. J lost 4 bases, V lost 5 bases, and 4 bases had no gene match. The CDR3 sequence is 14 residues long. CDR3 sequence reads: CASSLRQGNQPQHF. DNA for the CDR3: TGTGCCAGCAGCCTCCGACAGGGGAATCAGCCCCAGCATTTT.

The chain employs TRBV7-2 and TRBJ1-1; D is undetermined. Deletions cut 0 bases from V and 6 bases from J, with 8 bases between. In germline, CDR1 is SGHTA, CDR2 FQGNSA. CDR3 length: 13 amino acids. The CDR3 sequence is CASSLAPASEAFF. CDR3 in DNA: TGTGCCAGCAGCTTAGCTCCGGCCTCTGAAGCTTTCTTT.

This chain links TRBV20-1 with TRBJ2-5; 8 bases agree with TRBD1. CDR1 is DFQATT and CDR2 is SNEGSKA in the germline V gene (reference sequence). V was pared by 5 bases and J by 7 bases, with 9 bases of the junction left unmatched. The CDR3 has 13 residues. This CDR3 reads CSALKDREVTQYF. In nucleotides, the CDR3 is TGCAGTGCTCTGAAGGACAGGGAAGTGACCCAGTACTTC.

J is TRBJ2-5 and V is TRBV29-1; possibly TRBD1 for D (5 bases). Trimming pared 4 bases from V and 2 bases from J, leaving 14 bases between. Germline lookup yields CDR1 SQVTM and CDR2 ANQGSEA. The CDR3 is 14 amino acids. CDR3 in DNA: TGCAGCGTTGGGGGCAGGGCCATACAAGAGACCCAGTACTTC. Its translation is CSVGGRAIQETQYF.

This chain connects TRBV20-1 to TRBJ2-5; D possibly corresponds to TRBD2 (6 bases). Between the trimmed V and J ends, which lost 6 bases and 3 bases, there was a span of 29 bases. CDR3 size: 18 residues. Germline V gives CDR1 DFQATT, CDR2 SNEGSKA (reference sequence). Written as DNA, the CDR3 is TGCAGTGCCCCCCCTGGGACTGAGCGTGACAAAAGAAAAGAGACCCAGTACTTC. Its protein product is CSAPPGTERDKRKETQYF.

This clonotype was observed a few times. The rearrangement joins TRBV12-3 or TRBV12-4 to TRBJ2-1; 9 bases align to TRBD2. This CDR3 comprises 20 residues. The V gene end was trimmed by 5 bases and the J gene end by 2 bases; junction bases not matched to a gene: 19. The CDR3 sequence: CASSAPGAAGGYSPYNEQFF. CDR3 DNA sequence: TGTGCCAGCAGTGCGCCAGGGGCAGCGGGAGGATACTCTCCCTACAATGAGCAGTTCTTC.

This clonotype has more than one count but fewer than ten. The chain uses TRBV2 and TRBJ1-2; D unresolved. The CDR3 totals 11 residues. Germline V gene sequence: CDR1 SNHLY, CDR2 FYNNEI. V was cut by 6 bases and J by 10 bases, with 12 bases left in between. CDR3 amino acids: CASRQPTFYTF. DNA for the CDR3: TGTGCCAGCAGACAACCGACATTCTACACCTTC. Variable domain in full (rest from reference TRBV2 and TRBJ1-2): EPEVTQTPSHQVTQMGQEVILRCVPISNHLYFYWYRQILGQKVEFLVSFYNNEISEKSEIFDDQFSVERPDGSNFTLKIRSTKLEDSAMYFCASRQPTFYTFGSGTRLTVV.

The genes are TRBV28 and TRBJ2-5, with D tentatively TRBD2 (5 bases). The closer fit of TRBJ2-7 to the DNA end suggests the J call may be wrong. CDR3 length: 11 amino acids. CDR1 and CDR2 (germline): MDHEN, SYDVKM. The CDR3 is CASEGRGEQYF. Here the CDR3 DNA reads TGTGCCAGCGAGGGTCGAGGCGAGCAGTACTTC.

There are a few counts of this clonotype. The chain is built from TRBV28 and TRBJ2-5; the D is unclear. The J call may be mistaken, given a closer DNA end match to TRBJ2-1. This CDR3 is built from 17 residues. CDR1 MDHEN and CDR2 SYDVKM come from the germline V gene. Written as DNA, the CDR3 is TGTGCCAGCAGTTCTCCTGTGTCAGGCCCTTTATGGAATGAGCAGTTCTTC. The encoded protein is CASSSPVSGPLWNEQFF.

This clonotype turned up a few times. V and J are TRBV4-3 and TRBJ1-1, with D uncertain. The CDR3 is 16 residues long. CDR1 is LGHNA, CDR2 YSLEER, per germline. V gave up 1 base and J gave up 0 bases, with 12 bases separating them. Here the CDR3 reads CASSQGLKEMNTEAFF. The CDR3 bases are TGCGCCAGCAGCCAAGGCCTGAAGGAAATGAACACTGAAGCTTTCTTT.

This clonotype was counted ten times or more. The CDR3 DNA sequence: TGTGCCAGCAGTTTCGGGGACAGGAACTCCTACGAGCAGTACTTC. Amino acid sequence: CASSFGDRNSYEQYF. V gene TRBV28 combines with J gene TRBJ2-7, with 8 bases matching TRBD1. Germline values: CDR1 MDHEN, CDR2 SYDVKM. The CDR3 totals 15 residues. Trimming at V came to 3 bases and at J to 0 bases, leaving 4 bases not matched to a gene.

The chain carries TRBV4-1 and TRBJ2-5, with D possibly being TRBD1 or TRBD2 (6 bases each). With the DNA end fitting TRBJ2-1 better, the J assignment may be wrong. The CDR3 sequence is 13 residues long. Germline V lookup: CDR1 MGHRA, CDR2 YSYEKL. DNA of the CDR3: TGCGCCAGCAGCCTGGGTCTCGGGGGCGGGCAGTTCTTC. Its protein is CASSLGLGGGQFF.

This clonotype was counted only a few times. The chain combines TRBV7-8 with TRBJ1-5; D may be TRBD1 (5 bases). Germline V CDR1 and CDR2: SGHVS, FQNEAQ. The CDR3 totals 13 residues. The V end lost 2 bases, the J end lost 11 bases, and 13 bases lay between the germline ends. The CDR3 sequence: CASSLQGTGSQHF. CDR3 sequence (DNA): TGTGCCAGCAGCTTACAGGGTACGGGGTCCCAGCATTTT.

This clonotype turned up a few times. The chain recombines TRBV29-1 with TRBJ2-2; TRBD2 might be the D (7 bases). Trimming cost V 4 bases and J 4 bases, with 10 bases left between them. CDR1 and CDR2 from the germline V gene are SQVTM and ANQGSEA. This CDR3 has 13 residues. The DNA of the CDR3 is TGCAGCGTTGGGGGGGGCGTCACCGGGGAGCTGTTTTTT. It yields the protein CSVGGGVTGELFF.

This clonotype was counted between two and nine times. This chain uses TRBV5-1 with TRBJ2-7, with 10 bases identical to TRBD1. Germline CDR1 reads SGHRS; CDR2 reads YFSETQ. Trimming at V came to 4 bases and at J to 4 bases, leaving 5 bases not matched to a gene. The CDR3 has 14 amino acids. The chain's CDR3 is CASSRGTGEYEQYF. For the CDR3, the DNA is TGCGCCAGCAGCCGTGGGACAGGGGAATACGAGCAGTACTTC.

The chain links TRBV28 to TRBJ2-1; the match to TRBD2 covers 7 bases. V gave up 4 bases and J gave up 10 bases; unmatched junction bases: 4. Germline V gene lookup returns CDR1 MDHEN and CDR2 SYDVKM. This CDR3 comprises 12 residues. Written as DNA, the CDR3 is TGTGCCAGCAGTTGGGGGGGAGGGGAGCAGTTCTTC. Translating gives CASSWGGGEQFF. The whole variable domain, filled in from reference TRBV28 and TRBJ2-1, reads DVKVTQSSRYLVKRTGEKVFLECVQDMDHENMFWYRQDPGLGLRLIYFSYDVKMKEKGDIPEGYSVSREKKERFSLILESASTNQTSMYLCASSWGGGEQFFGPGTRLTVL.

The chain carries TRBV6-5 and TRBJ2-5; TRBD2 is a possible D gene (5 bases). The CDR3 runs 14 residues. Per the germline V gene, CDR1 is MNHEY and CDR2 is SVGAGI. V lost 5 bases and J lost 4, with 14 bases in between. CDR3 sequence: CASSPAGQSETQYF. The CDR3 DNA sequence: TGTGCCAGCAGTCCCGCGGGTCAGTCAGAGACCCAGTACTTC.

This clonotype came up a few times. The V and J genes are TRBV29-1 and TRBJ1-1; D not resolved. V lost 7 bases and J 1 base, leaving 13 bases between the germline ends. CDR1 and CDR2 from the germline V gene are SQVTM and ANQGSEA. The CDR3 runs to 13 residues. The CDR3 here is CSGWGGRNTEAFF. The CDR3 DNA sequence: TGCAGCGGATGGGGTGGAAGGAACACTGAAGCTTTCTTT.

There are a few counts of this clonotype. J is TRBJ1-1 and V is TRBV4-1; no definite D call. CDR3 size: 14 residues. V was shortened by 4 bases and J by 0 bases, with 9 bases between the two germline ends. Germline V gene sequence: CDR1 MGHRA, CDR2 YSYEKL. CDR3 residues: CASSRLTLNTEAFF. The CDR3 nucleotides are TGCGCCAGCAGCCGATTAACGTTGAACACTGAAGCTTTCTTT.